Each of the 18 T cell receptor beta chains below was sequenced from the same sample in a study of T cells in Graves' hyperthyroidism and ophthalmopathy. Amplified TCR beta CDR3 regions came from RNA transcripts. Researchers ran a first-round RT-PCR on the TCR CDR3 using the HTBI primer set. TCRdb used MiXCR to reprocess the multiplex PCR reads, holding one entry per CDR3 protein. The sample yields 450,000 to 700,000 distinct CDR3 sequences, roughly 46% seen once. The sequenced sample consisted of peripheral blood or thyroid tissue (not recorded which). Receptors were obtained from a woman younger than 35 with Graves' hyperthyroidism.

Worth noting for this clonotype: This may be a read error: a much more frequent sequence differs by one nucleotide. This chain uses TRBV6-1 with TRBJ1-5; 7 positions match TRBD1. This CDR3 contains 14 residues. J lost 5 bases, V lost 6 bases, and 7 bases had no gene match. The germline V gene encodes CDR1 MNHNS and CDR2 SASEGT. The CDR3 DNA is TGTGCCAGCAGGGGGACAGCTGCCTATCAGCCCCAGCATTTT. The encoded protein is CASRGTAAYQPQHF.

This clonotype was observed many times. This rearrangement joins TRBV19 to TRBJ2-7; 12 bases are a match to TRBD2. The CDR3 extends over 19 amino acids. Germline lookup yields CDR1 LNHDA and CDR2 SQIVND (reference sequence). Trimming at V came to 3 bases and at J to 2 bases, leaving 14 bases not matched to a gene. The CDR3 DNA is TGTGCCAGTAGTATGGCTAGCGGGAGGGCCGGGACTAACCCCTACGAGCAGTACTTC. Protein: CASSMASGRAGTNPYEQYF.

In regard to this clonotype: A much larger clone is a single base away; this may be a read error. This chain connects TRBV20-1 to TRBJ2-5; no definite D call. The V gene lost 2 bases and the J gene lost 4 bases, with 14 bases spanning the gap. The CDR3 contains 14 residues. CDR1 is DFQATT, CDR2 SNEGSKA, per germline (reference sequence). CDR3 nucleotides: TGCAGTGCTAGACTCCCCAAGAGTTTAGAGACCCAGTACTTC. This translates into CSARLPKSLETQYF.

The genes are TRBV19 and TRBJ1-6; D is possibly TRBD1 (6 bases). V was shortened by 0 bases and J by 10 bases, with 22 bases between the two germline ends. The CDR3 is made up of 18 amino acids. Germline V CDR1 and CDR2: LNHDA, SQIVND (reference sequence). The CDR3 DNA reads TGTGCCAGTAGTATAGATCTTAACAGGGTACAGCCCTTCTCACCCCTCCACTTT. It encodes CASSIDLNRVQPFSPLHF.

This clonotype was counted once. The rearrangement links TRBV9 to TRBJ1-3, with 11 bases fitting TRBD1. Trimming cost V 4 bases and J 2 bases; bases outside gene matches: 5. Germline V lookup: CDR1 SGDLS, CDR2 YYNGEE. There are 16 residues in the CDR3. CDR3 coding DNA: TGTGCCAGCAGCCTTGGGACAGGGGGGGCTGGAAACACCATATATTTT. Protein product: CASSLGTGGAGNTIYF. Combining the CDR3 with reference TRBV9 and TRBJ1-3 gives the whole variable domain DSGVTQTPKHLITATGQRVTLRCSPRSGDLSVYWYQQSLDQGLQFLIQYYNGEERAKGNILERFSAQQFPDLHSELNLSSLELGDSALYFCASSLGTGGAGNTIYFGEGSWLTVV.

V is TRBV20-1 and J is TRBJ2-7, with D possibly matching TRBD1 (5 bases). Trimming cost V 6 bases and J 7 bases, with 13 bases left between them. In germline, CDR1 is DFQATT, CDR2 SNEGSKA (reference sequence). The CDR3 loop spans 11 amino acids. The CDR3 sequence: CSAQRGNEQYF. The CDR3 coding sequence is TGCAGTGCCCAAAGGGGCAATGAGCAGTACTTC.

This chain uses TRBV7-3 with TRBJ2-5; tentatively, D is TRBD2 (5 bases). Germline V gene data show CDR1 as SGHTA and CDR2 as FQGTGA. Trimming shortened V by 5 bases and J by 9 bases, and 19 bases separated the two germline ends. This CDR3 has 14 residues. The CDR3 DNA sequence: TGTGCCAGCAGCCCTGGGGTCCAACTAGGTTCCCAGTACTTC. Amino acids: CASSPGVQLGSQYF.

The chain links TRBV2 to TRBJ1-6; D call uncertain. Germline CDR1 reads SNHLY; CDR2 reads FYNNEI. The CDR3 consists of 13 residues. Trimming took 6 bases from V and 9 from J, leaving 12 bases between them. The CDR3 nucleotides read TGTGCCAGCAGGGACTATCTTATTTCACCCCTCCACTTT. Translating it yields CASRDYLISPLHF.

On this clonotype: Being one base from a much bigger clone, this may be a read error. This rearrangement joins TRBV5-5 to TRBJ1-4, with D hard to call. CDR3 length equals 15 residues. CDR1 is SGHKS and CDR2 is YYEKEE in the germline V gene (reference sequence). V was cut by 1 base and J by 2 bases, with 9 bases left in between. The CDR3 loop reads CASSLLDTTNEKLFF. In DNA, the CDR3 is TGTGCCAGCAGCTTGCTGGATACTACTAATGAAAAACTGTTTTTT.

The CDR3 nucleotides read TGTGCCAGTAGTAATCAACAGGGACAGGGGGAAAAACTGTTTTTT. Residues: CASSNQQGQGEKLFF. V usage is TRBV19 and J usage is TRBJ1-4; 10 nucleotides line up with TRBD1. V shed 4 bases, J shed 8 bases, and the junction held 7 bases outside the gene matches. The CDR3 contains 15 residues. In germline, CDR1 is LNHDA, CDR2 SQIVND (reference sequence).

V and J are TRBV7-9 and TRBJ1-5; 10 bases are shared with TRBD1. Germline loops: CDR1 SEHNR, CDR2 FQNEAQ (reference sequence). The CDR3 contains 15 residues. V shed 3 bases, J shed 6 bases, and the junction held 5 bases outside the gene matches. This CDR3 is CASSLVGTGVQPQHF. The CDR3 DNA reads as TGTGCCAGCAGCTTGGTAGGGACAGGGGTTCAGCCCCAGCATTTT.

The table lists this clonotype with many counts. The genes are TRBV27 and TRBJ1-2; tentative D call: TRBD1 (5 bases). There are 13 residues in the CDR3. Trimming shortened V by 5 bases and J by 7 bases, and 14 bases separated the two germline ends. Germline assignment: CDR1 MNHEY and CDR2 SMNVEV (reference sequence). CDR3 amino acids: CASSQVGQGGYTF. The CDR3 DNA reads TGTGCCAGCAGTCAAGTAGGTCAGGGTGGCTACACCTTC.

This rearrangement joins TRBV11-3 to TRBJ2-7; maybe TRBD2 (6 bases). This CDR3 has 19 residues. Trimming removed 5 bases from V and 0 bases from J, with 26 bases in between. From germline, CDR1 is SGHNT and CDR2 YENEEA. The CDR3 region is CASSSQAPGLAVLSYEQYF. CDR3 coding DNA: TGTGCCAGCAGCAGCCAAGCCCCCGGGTTAGCGGTACTCTCCTACGAGCAGTACTTC. The full variable domain, with the rest looked up from reference TRBV11-3 and TRBJ2-7, is EAGVVQSPRYKIIEKKQPVAFWCNPISGHNTLYWYLQNLGQGPELLIRYENEEAVDDSQLPKDRFSAERLKGVDSTLKIQPAELGDSAVYLCASSSQAPGLAVLSYEQYFGPGTRLTVT.

In its sample, this clonotype was seen many times. The chain recombines TRBV6-4 with TRBJ1-5; D is undetermined. Trimming cost V 8 bases and J 0 bases, with 14 bases left between them. Germline V gene data show CDR1 as MRHNA and CDR2 as SNTAGT. The CDR3 sequence is 15 residues long. The CDR3 spells CASALEGYSNQPQHF. The CDR3 bases are TGTGCCAGCGCCCTTGAAGGGTATAGCAATCAGCCCCAGCATTTT.

This chain links TRBV2 with TRBJ1-5, with D tentatively TRBD1 (6 bases). The germline V and J ends were trimmed by 3 bases and 7 bases, with 25 bases remaining between them. Germline CDR1 SNHLY, CDR2 FYNNEI. The length of the CDR3 is 18 residues. The CDR3 loop is CASSDDRRDTGVRQPQHF. CDR3 nucleotide sequence: TGTGCCAGCAGTGATGACCGGCGGGACACCGGGGTAAGGCAGCCCCAGCATTTT.

The chain links TRBV7-3 to TRBJ1-6; perhaps TRBD1 as D (5 bases). V was clipped by 3 bases and J by 11 bases, with 14 bases between them. The CDR3 has 14 residues. CDR1 SGHTA and CDR2 FQGTGA come from the germline V gene. CDR3 amino acids: CASSLAGGEPPLHF. The CDR3 nucleotides read TGTGCCAGCAGCTTGGCGGGGGGTGAACCACCCCTCCACTTT. Based on the CDR3 plus reference TRBV7-3 and TRBJ1-6, the full variable domain is GAGVSQTPSNKVTEKGKYVELRCDPISGHTALYWYRQSLGQGPEFLIYFQGTGAADDSGLPNDRFFAVRPEGSVSTLKIQRTERGDSAVYLCASSLAGGEPPLHFGNGTRLTVT.

Ten or more counts support this clonotype. The chain joins TRBV11-2 to TRBJ2-7, with 10 bases aligning to TRBD1. The V gene's germline CDR1 is SGHAT and CDR2 FQNNGV. This CDR3 has 14 residues. V was clipped by 7 bases and J by 6 bases; unmatched bases: 9. In nucleotides, the CDR3 is TGTGCCAGCACCACCCGGGACAGGGGCCTCGAGCAGTACTTC. It encodes CASTTRDRGLEQYF.

There are many counts of this clonotype. This rearrangement joins TRBV7-9 to TRBJ1-2, with D possibly matching TRBD1 (5 bases). The germline V gene encodes CDR1 SEHNR and CDR2 FQNEAQ (reference sequence). This CDR3 is 16 amino acids long. Deletions cut 2 bases from V and 4 bases from J, with 17 bases between. The DNA for the CDR3 is TGTGCCAGCAGCTTATCAGGGTTAAGTCTACGCTATGGCTACACCTTC. This encodes CASSLSGLSLRYGYTF.